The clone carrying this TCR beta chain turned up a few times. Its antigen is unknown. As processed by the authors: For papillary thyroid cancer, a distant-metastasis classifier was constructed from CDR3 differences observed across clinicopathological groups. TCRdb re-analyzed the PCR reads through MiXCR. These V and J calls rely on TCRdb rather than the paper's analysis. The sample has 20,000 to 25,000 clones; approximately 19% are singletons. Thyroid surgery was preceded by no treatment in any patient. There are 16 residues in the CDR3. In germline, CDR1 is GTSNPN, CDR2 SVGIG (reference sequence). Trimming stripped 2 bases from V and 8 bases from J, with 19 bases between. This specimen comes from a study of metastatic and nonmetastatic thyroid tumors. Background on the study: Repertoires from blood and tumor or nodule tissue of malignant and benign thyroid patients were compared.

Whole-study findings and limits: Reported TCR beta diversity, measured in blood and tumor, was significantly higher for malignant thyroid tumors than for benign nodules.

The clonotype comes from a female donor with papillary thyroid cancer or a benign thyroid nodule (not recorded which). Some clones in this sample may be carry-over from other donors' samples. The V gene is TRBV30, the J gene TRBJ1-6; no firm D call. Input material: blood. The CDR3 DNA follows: TGTGCCTGGAGTTTCCCGGGTACCGTGACTCATTCACCCCTCCACTTT. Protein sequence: CAWSFPGTVTHSPLHF.